This T cell receptor (beta chain) was retrieved from a study of T cells in localized non-small cell lung cancer. This CDR3 region has 16 residues. Trimming pared 2 bases from V and 4 bases from J, leaving 14 bases between. Per the germline V gene, CDR1 is LGHNT and CDR2 is FRNRAP. General observations from the study: Because researchers sequenced only one region of the tumor, heterogeneity is still possible.

Regarding this clone: As yet, its antigen is unknown.

Some clones are missing from TCRdb's copy, which holds only in-frame ones; the method was immunoSEQ multiplex PCR. Among about 53,000 clones listed, roughly 83% were seen once. The specimen comprised peripheral blood mononuclear cells, sampled before any cancer treatment. The TCR was taken from a man aged 40 to 70 with stage III lung adenocarcinoma. V and J are TRBV12-5 and TRBJ2-2; no clear D gene. CDR3 sequence (DNA): TGTGCTAGTGGTTTGATGGCAGCCCGCGCCACCGGGGAGCTGTTTTTT. Amino acid sequence: CASGLMAARATGELFF.